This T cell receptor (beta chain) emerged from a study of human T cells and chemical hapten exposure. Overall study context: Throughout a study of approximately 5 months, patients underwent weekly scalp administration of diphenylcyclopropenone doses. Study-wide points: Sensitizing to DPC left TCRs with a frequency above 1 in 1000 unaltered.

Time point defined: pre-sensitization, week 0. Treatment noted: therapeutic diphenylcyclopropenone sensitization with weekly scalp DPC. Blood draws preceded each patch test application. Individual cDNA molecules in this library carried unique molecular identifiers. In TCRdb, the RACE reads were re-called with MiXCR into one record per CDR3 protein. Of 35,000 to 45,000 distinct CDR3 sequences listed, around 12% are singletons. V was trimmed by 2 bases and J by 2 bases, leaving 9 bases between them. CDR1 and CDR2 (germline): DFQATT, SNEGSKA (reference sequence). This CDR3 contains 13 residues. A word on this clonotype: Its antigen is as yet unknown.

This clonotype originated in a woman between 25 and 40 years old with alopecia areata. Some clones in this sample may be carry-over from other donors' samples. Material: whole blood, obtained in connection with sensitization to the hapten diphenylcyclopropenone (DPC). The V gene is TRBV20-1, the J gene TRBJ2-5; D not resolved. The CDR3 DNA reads TGCAGTGCTAGAACTCACGGACAAGAGACCCAGTACTTC. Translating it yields CSARTHGQETQYF.